This TCR beta chain stems from a study of shared clonotypes between healthy human individuals. CD45RO-negative, CCR7-selected cells formed the naive CD8 fraction, which excluded terminally differentiated effector memory CD45RA+ cells. Details on this clone: Other DNA sequences of this sample code for an identical CDR3.

V was clipped by 0 bases and J by 0 bases, with 8 bases between them. The germline gives CDR1 SGDLS, CDR2 YYNGEE. This CDR3 is built from 15 residues. Generated by immunoSEQ multiplex PCR, the TCRdb table keeps only in-frame clones and is missing some. The sample lists roughly 2 million clones, about 94% occurring once. The V and J genes are TRBV9 and TRBJ2-3, with D unclear. The clonotype comes from a man younger than 35 in good health. Sample: naive CD8+ T cells sorted from blood. CDR3 loop: CASSVGGASTDTQYF. DNA for the CDR3: TGTGCCAGCAGCGTAGGCGGAGCCAGCACAGATACGCAGTATTTT.